This T cell receptor (beta chain) was captured in a study of shared clonotypes between healthy human individuals. The data were produced by immunoSEQ multiplex PCR, yet TCRdb's version contains in-frame clones alone and is incomplete. The data contain some 2.4 million clones, 93% of them singletons. All the donors were Caucasian adults who lived in Nashville, Tennessee. The CD4+ fraction was divided into a CD45RA+ naive subset and a CD45RA-negative memory subset. A single count supports this clone. Its target is unknown. CDR1 SSHAT and CDR2 FNYEAQ come from the germline V gene (reference sequence). This CDR3 region has 15 residues. V dropped 1 base and J dropped 3 bases, with 11 bases sitting between them. Study-level findings and limits: For naive CD4 cells, roughly 5% of clonotypes were shared across a handful of donors.

Sequencing input: naive CD4+ T cells from PBMCs. Noted subset: CD45RA+ positively selected. This receptor was taken from a man between 18 and 35 years old in good health. Some clones in this sample may be carry-over from other donors' samples. The chain joins TRBV7-7 to TRBJ2-3, with D unclear. Written as DNA, the CDR3 is TGTGCCAGCAGCTTAGTTTATGGCAGAACAGATACGCAGTATTTT. Residues: CASSLVYGRTDTQYF.